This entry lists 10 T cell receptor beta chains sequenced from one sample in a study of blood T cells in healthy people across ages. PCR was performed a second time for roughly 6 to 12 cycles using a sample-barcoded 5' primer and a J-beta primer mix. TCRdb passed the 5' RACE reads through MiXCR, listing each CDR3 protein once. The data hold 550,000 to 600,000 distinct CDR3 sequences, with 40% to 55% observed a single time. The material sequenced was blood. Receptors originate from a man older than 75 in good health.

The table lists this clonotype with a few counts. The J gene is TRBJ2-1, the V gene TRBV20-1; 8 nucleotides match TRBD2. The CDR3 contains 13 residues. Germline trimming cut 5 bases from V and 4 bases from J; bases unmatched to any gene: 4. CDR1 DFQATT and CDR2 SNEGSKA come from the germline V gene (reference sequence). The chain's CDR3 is CSAGLAVYNEQFF. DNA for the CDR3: TGCAGTGCTGGACTAGCTGTATACAATGAGCAGTTCTTC.

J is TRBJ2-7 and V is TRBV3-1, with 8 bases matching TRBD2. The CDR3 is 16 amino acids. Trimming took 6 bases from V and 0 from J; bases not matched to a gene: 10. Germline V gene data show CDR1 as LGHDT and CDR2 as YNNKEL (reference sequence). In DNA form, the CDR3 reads TGTGCCAGCAGTCAGTACGTAGCGGGAACCTCCTACGAGCAGTACTTC. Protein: CASSQYVAGTSYEQYF.

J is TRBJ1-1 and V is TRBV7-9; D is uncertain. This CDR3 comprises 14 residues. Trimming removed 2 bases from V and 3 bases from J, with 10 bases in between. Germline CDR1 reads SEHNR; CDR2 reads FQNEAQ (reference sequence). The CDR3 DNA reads TGTGCCAGCAGCTTATCCAGGCTGGACACTGAAGCTTTCTTT. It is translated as CASSLSRLDTEAFF. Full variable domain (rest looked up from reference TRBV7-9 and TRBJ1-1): DTGVSQNPRHKITKRGQNVTFRCDPISEHNRLYWYRQTLGQGPEFLTYFQNEAQLEKSRLLSDRFSAERPKGSFSTLEIQRTEQGDSAMYLCASSLSRLDTEAFFGQGTRLTVV.

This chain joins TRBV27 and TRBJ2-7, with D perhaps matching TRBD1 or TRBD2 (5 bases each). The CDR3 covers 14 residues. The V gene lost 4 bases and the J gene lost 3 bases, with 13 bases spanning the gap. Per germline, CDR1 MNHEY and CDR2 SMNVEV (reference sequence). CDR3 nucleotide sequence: TGTGCCAGCAGTTACTCGGGACCGATCTACGAGCAGTACTTC. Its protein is CASSYSGPIYEQYF.

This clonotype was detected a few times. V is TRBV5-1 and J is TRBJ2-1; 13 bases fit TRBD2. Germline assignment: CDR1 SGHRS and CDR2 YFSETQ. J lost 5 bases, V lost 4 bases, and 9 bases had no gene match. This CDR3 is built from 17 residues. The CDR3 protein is CASSATSGRAYNNEQFF. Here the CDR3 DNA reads TGCGCCAGCAGCGCCACTAGCGGGAGGGCCTATAACAATGAGCAGTTCTTC.

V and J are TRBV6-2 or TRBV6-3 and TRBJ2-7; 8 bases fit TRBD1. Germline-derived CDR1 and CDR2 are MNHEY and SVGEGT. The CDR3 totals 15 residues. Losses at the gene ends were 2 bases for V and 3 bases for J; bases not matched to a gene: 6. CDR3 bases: TGTGCCAGCAGTTACCCCGCGGACAGGGTCTACGAGCAGTACTTC. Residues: CASSYPADRVYEQYF.

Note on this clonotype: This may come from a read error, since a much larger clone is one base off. The CDR3 loop is CASSPGSGLNTEAFF. CDR3 in DNA: TGTGCCAGCAGCCCCGGCAGTGGGCTCAACACTGAAGCTTTCTTT. This chain uses TRBV6-5 with TRBJ1-1; D gene unclear. CDR1 is MNHEY and CDR2 is SVGAGI in the germline V gene. The V end lost 6 bases, the J end lost 2 bases, and 16 bases lay between the germline ends. This CDR3 is 15 amino acids long.

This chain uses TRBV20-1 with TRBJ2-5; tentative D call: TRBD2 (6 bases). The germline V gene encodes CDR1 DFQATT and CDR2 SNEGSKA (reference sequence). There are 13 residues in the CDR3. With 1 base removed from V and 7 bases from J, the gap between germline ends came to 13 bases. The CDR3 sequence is CSARVGGEGTQYF. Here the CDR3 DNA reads TGCAGTGCTAGAGTCGGGGGTGAGGGGACCCAGTACTTC.

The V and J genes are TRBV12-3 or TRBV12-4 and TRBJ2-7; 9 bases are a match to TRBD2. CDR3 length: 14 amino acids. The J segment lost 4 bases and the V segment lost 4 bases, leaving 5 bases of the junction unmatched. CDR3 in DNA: TGTGCCAGCAGTTGGATTAGCGGGAGTTACGAGCAGTACTTC. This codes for CASSWISGSYEQYF.

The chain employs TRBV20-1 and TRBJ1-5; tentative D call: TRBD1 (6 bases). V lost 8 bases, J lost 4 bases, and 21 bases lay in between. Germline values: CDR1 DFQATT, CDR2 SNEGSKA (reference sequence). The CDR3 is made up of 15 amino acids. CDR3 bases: TGCAGTACCTCCAATGGGGGGCATCTGAATCAGCCCCAGCATTTT. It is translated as CSTSNGGHLNQPQHF.